This T cell receptor beta chain was retrieved from a study of beta chain features in type 1 diabetes. Study-wide findings and caveats: Among patients with Type 1 diabetes, TCRB CDR3s were moderately but significantly shorter in every one of the four CD4+ subsets.

Reverse transcribing all isolated RNA meant expressed TCRB transcripts were sequenced. TCRdb's table, derived via immunoSEQ multiplex PCR, lists solely in-frame clones and lacks some. The profile covers some 640,000 clones, with 11% to 15% appearing a single time and 0.035% to 0.04% taken by the ten largest. The single heparinised draw taken from each donor contained roughly 110 mL of blood on average. Researchers reported sorting CD4+ naive, central memory, regulatory and stem cell-like memory cells via CD45RO/CCR7/CD25/CD127/CD95/CD27. Germline CDR1 KGHSH, CDR2 LQKENI. The V and J ends lost 1 base and 1 base respectively, with 7 bases between them. The CDR3 extends over 14 amino acids. Concerning this clone: Its target is not known.

The source is a man younger than 35 with type 1 diabetes. The chain joins TRBV18 to TRBJ2-5; the D is unclear. Sequencing was performed on naive CD4+ T cells from blood. CDR3 DNA: TGTGCCAGCTCACCACGTTCTGGCCAAGAGACCCAGTACTTC. Translation gives CASSPRSGQETQYF.